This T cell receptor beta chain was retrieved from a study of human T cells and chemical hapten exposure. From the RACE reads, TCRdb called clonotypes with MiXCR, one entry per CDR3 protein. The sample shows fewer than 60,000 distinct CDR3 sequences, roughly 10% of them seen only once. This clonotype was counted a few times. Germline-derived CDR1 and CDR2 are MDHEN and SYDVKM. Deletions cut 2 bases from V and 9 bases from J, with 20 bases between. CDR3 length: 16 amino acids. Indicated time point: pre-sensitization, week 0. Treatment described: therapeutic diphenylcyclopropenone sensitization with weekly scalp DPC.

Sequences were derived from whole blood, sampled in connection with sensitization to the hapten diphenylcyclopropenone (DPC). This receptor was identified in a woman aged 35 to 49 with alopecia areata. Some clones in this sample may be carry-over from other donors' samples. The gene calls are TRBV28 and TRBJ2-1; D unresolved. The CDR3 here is CASSLSEVLLAGEQFF. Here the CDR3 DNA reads TGTGCCAGCAGTTTAAGTGAGGTCTTATTGGCAGGTGAGCAGTTCTTC.